This T cell receptor (beta chain) was identified in a study of blood T cell repertoires in COVID-19. Study information: Researchers got acute and convalescent COVID-19 samples from the United States, Italy and Spain.

Trimming cost V 4 bases and J 3 bases, with 12 bases left between them. CDR1 and CDR2 from the germline V gene are KGHDR and SFDVKD. The CDR3 consists of 14 residues. Clones were sequenced by immunoSEQ multiplex PCR, and TCRdb holds only the in-frame ones, with some missing. Here the sample spans more than 110,000 clones, 84% being singletons. The sequence was obtained from a woman aged 60 to 75 with acute or convalescent COVID-19. The material sequenced was peripheral blood. The chain joins TRBV24-1 to TRBJ2-7; D remains unclear. Here the CDR3 reads CATSEAGSNYEQYF. The CDR3 DNA sequence: TGTGCCACCAGTGAAGCCGGGTCTAACTACGAGCAGTACTTC.